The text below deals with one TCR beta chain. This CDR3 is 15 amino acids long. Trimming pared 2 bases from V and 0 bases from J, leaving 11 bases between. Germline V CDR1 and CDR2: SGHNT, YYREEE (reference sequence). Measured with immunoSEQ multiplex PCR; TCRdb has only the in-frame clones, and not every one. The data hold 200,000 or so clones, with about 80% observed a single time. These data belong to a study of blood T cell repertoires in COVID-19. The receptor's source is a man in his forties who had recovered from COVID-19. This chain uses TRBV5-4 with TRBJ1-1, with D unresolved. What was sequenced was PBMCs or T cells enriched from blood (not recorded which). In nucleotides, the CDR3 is TGTGCCAGCAGCTTTGATGGGCATTTGAACACTGAAGCTTTCTTT. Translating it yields CASSFDGHLNTEAFF.